Listed below are T cell receptor beta chains from one sample, sequenced in a study of human T cells and chemical hapten exposure. MiXCR, run by TCRdb on the RACE reads, gives a single entry per CDR3 protein. The profile shows roughly 90,000 distinct CDR3 sequences, 8% to 10% of them singletons. This specimen was whole blood, taken in connection with sensitization to the hapten diphenylcyclopropenone (DPC). These receptors all come from a woman aged 40 to 49 with alopecia areata. Some clones in this sample may be carry-over from other donors' samples. Each CDR3 is given with its conserved first and last residue. The D gene is left open where the match is weak. The size of a clone is reported for some rows only, either as once, few or many, or as a class for expanded clones.

v_call	j_call	clone_size	d_call	cdr3_nt	cdr3_aa
TRBV7-2	TRBJ1-6	few	NA	TGTGCCAGCAGCTTAGTACGGGGGGTTGGTGGATCACCCCTCCACTTT	CASSLVRGVGGSPLHF
TRBV7-8	TRBJ1-1	many	NA	TGTGCCAGCAGCCCCGATAGGGCCTGGGGGAAAAACACTGAAGCTTTCTTT	CASSPDRAWGKNTEAFF
TRBV7-9	TRBJ2-3	many	NA	TGTGCCAGCAACCGGGTAACCGGCACAGATACGCAGTATTTT	CASNRVTGTDTQYF
TRBV20-1	TRBJ2-5	many	NA	TGCAGTGCCGTGAATGCGCGGGGTAAAGAGACCCAGTACTTC	CSAVNARGKETQYF
TRBV5-1	TRBJ1-3	few	NA	TGCGCCAGCAGCTTGCAGGGCTTCTCTGGAAACACCATATATTTT	CASSLQGFSGNTIYF
TRBV20-1	TRBJ1-1	NA	TRBD1	TGCAGTGCGCCTCAGGGACAGTATAACACTGAAGCTTTCTTT	CSAPQGQYNTEAFF
TRBV5-1	TRBJ2-1	many	NA	TGCGCCAGCAGCCGTGACACGAGCTCCTACAATGAGCAGTTCTTC	CASSRDTSSYNEQFF
TRBV6-5	TRBJ1-6	many	NA	TGTGCCAGCAGTTACTCGGAACCGAATTCACCCCTCCACTTT	CASSYSEPNSPLHF
TRBV7-9	TRBJ2-1	few	NA	TGTGCCAGCAGCTTAGACACGCCCCTCGAGTACAATGAGCAGTTCTTC	CASSLDTPLEYNEQFF
TRBV24-1	TRBJ2-2	many	NA	TGTGCCACCAGTGATTTGGTACGAGCGGGCGCCGGGGAGCTGTTTTTT	CATSDLVRAGAGELFF
TRBV7-2	TRBJ1-5	few	TRBD1	TGTGCCAGCAGTTTCCGCCCTACCCCGGACAGGACCTATCAGCCCCAGCATTTT	CASSFRPTPDRTYQPQHF
TRBV12-3/TRBV12-4	TRBJ2-1	many	TRBD1	TGTGCCAGCACCCAGACAGGGTGGACCTACAATGAGCAGTTCTTC	CASTQTGWTYNEQFF
TRBV7-6	TRBJ2-7	many	NA	TGTGCCAGCAGCCCGGTCGTAGGTGCCTACGAGCAGTACTTC	CASSPVVGAYEQYF
TRBV6-6	TRBJ1-6	few	NA	TGTGCCAGCAGTTACCGGCAGGAGAATTCACCCCTCCACTTT	CASSYRQENSPLHF
TRBV20-1	TRBJ2-7	many	TRBD1	TGCAGTGCCGGGGGGACAGGGACCCACGAGCAGTACTTC	CSAGGTGTHEQYF
TRBV6-6	TRBJ2-3	many	NA	TGTGCCAGCAAACCGTACCTAACAGTCCCGAGCACAGATACGCAGTATTTT	CASKPYLTVPSTDTQYF
TRBV6-5	TRBJ2-3	many	NA	TGTGCCAGCAGTTACTCTGGAGGCACAGATACGCAGTATTTT	CASSYSGGTDTQYF
TRBV7-8	TRBJ1-2	few	NA	TGTGCCAGCAGCTTAGGGGGGGACGGGTATGGCTACACCTTC	CASSLGGDGYGYTF
TRBV6-4	TRBJ2-1	many	TRBD1	TGTGCCAGCAGTGACACCTCAGGGGGCGCTTTTAATGAGCAGTTCTTC	CASSDTSGGAFNEQFF
TRBV24-1	TRBJ1-2	many	NA	TGTGCCACCAGTGATTCGTCGGACGGACTTCTTTATGGCTACACCTTC	CATSDSSDGLLYGYTF
TRBV4-1	TRBJ2-7	few	TRBD2	TGCGCCAGCAGCCAAGGTCTAGCGGGGGGTTACGAGCAGTACTTC	CASSQGLAGGYEQYF
TRBV6-1	TRBJ1-1	many	NA	TGTGCCAGCAGTGTTAGGGAATCCACTGAAGCTTTCTTT	CASSVRESTEAFF
TRBV12-3/TRBV12-4	TRBJ2-5	many	NA	TGTGCCAGCAGCTTCCCGGGTCTCGGAGAGACCCAGTACTTC	CASSFPGLGETQYF
TRBV5-6	TRBJ2-1	NA	NA	TGTGCCAGCAGCTTGGAAGCCGACAATGAGCAGTTCTTC	CASSLEADNEQFF
TRBV6-6	TRBJ2-7	NA	NA	TGTGCCAGCACCCCCCGGGCGGCCACGGGCGAGCAGTACTTC	CASTPRAATGEQYF
TRBV7-2	TRBJ1-2	NA	TRBD1	TGTGCCAGCAGCTTAACATCGGGACAGAATAACTATGGCTACACCTTC	CASSLTSGQNNYGYTF
TRBV20-1	TRBJ2-5	NA	NA	TGCAGTGCTAGACCCGACAGGAGCCAAGAGACCCAGTACTTC	CSARPDRSQETQYF
TRBV19	TRBJ1-5	NA	NA	TGTGCCACTAGATCGGGAGGGAGCAATCAGCCCCAGCATTTT	CATRSGGSNQPQHF
TRBV24-1	TRBJ2-7	NA	NA	TGTGCCACCAGTGAAGGGACTGCCATCAAGGAGCAGTACTTC	CATSEGTAIKEQYF
TRBV12-3/TRBV12-4	TRBJ2-1	once	NA	TGTGCCAGCAGCCCGTCTAGTGGGTATGAGCAGTTCTTC	CASSPSSGYEQFF
TRBV10-3	TRBJ2-7	many	NA	TGTGCCATCACCCCCGGGACACCGACCTTTGTCGCCGAGCAGTACTTC	CAITPGTPTFVAEQYF
TRBV25-1	TRBJ2-6	few	NA	TGTGCCAGCAGTGATGACAGGATATCATCTGGGGCCAACGTCCTGACTTTC	CASSDDRISSGANVLTF
TRBV4-3	TRBJ1-1	many	NA	TGCGCCAGCAGCCAAGAGACAGGCCTCAACACTGAAGCTTTCTTT	CASSQETGLNTEAFF
TRBV10-3	TRBJ1-1	many	NA	TGTGCCATCAGTGTGGACCCGGGGTCGGGCACTGAAGCTTTCTTT	CAISVDPGSGTEAFF
TRBV4-1	TRBJ1-4	many	NA	TGCGCCAGCAGCACCAATATAGTGGCTAATGAAAAACTGTTTTTT	CASSTNIVANEKLFF
TRBV7-9	TRBJ1-6	many	TRBD1	TGTGCCAGCAGCCCCAGGACAGGTTATAATTCACCCCTCCACTTT	CASSPRTGYNSPLHF
TRBV6-1	TRBJ2-6	many	TRBD1	TGTGCCAGCAGCACAGGGGCTGGGGCCAACGTCCTGACTTTC	CASSTGAGANVLTF
TRBV29-1	TRBJ2-5	few	NA	TGCAGCGTTGGCTGGGAGACCCAGTACTTC	CSVGWETQYF
TRBV4-2	TRBJ1-2	many	NA	TGTGCCAGCAGCCAAGATGAAGGCAGGAACCCAAACTATGGCTACACCTTC	CASSQDEGRNPNYGYTF
TRBV4-1	TRBJ2-1	many	NA	TGCGCCAGCAGCCTCCAGGGCTTCTCCTACAATGAGCAGTTCTTC	CASSLQGFSYNEQFF